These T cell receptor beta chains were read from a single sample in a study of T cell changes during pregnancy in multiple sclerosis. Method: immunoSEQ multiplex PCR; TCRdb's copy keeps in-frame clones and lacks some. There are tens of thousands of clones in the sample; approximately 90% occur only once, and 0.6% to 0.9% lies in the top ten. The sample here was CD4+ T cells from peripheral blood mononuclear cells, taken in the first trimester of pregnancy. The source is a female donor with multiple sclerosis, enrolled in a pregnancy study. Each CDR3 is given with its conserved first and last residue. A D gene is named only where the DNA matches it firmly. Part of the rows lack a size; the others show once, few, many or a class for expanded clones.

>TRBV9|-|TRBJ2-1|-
TGTGCCAGCAGCGTAGGACTAGGAACCTACAATGAGCAGTTCTTC
CASSVGLGTYNEQFF
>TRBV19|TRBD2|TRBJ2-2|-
TGTGCCAGTACCCTCCTGTGGGGGGGACCCGGGGAGCTGTTTTTT
CASTLLWGGPGELFF
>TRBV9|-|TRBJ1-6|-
TGTGCCAGCAGCCCCTCGTTGACAGGAAATTCACCCCTCCACTTT
CASSPSLTGNSPLHF
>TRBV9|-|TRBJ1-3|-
TGTGCCAGCAGCGTAGATATACTCTCTGGAAACACCATATATTTT
CASSVDILSGNTIYF
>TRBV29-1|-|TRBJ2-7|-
TGCAGCGTTGATAAGGGGATGGGTGGCTACGAGCAGTACTTC
CSVDKGMGGYEQYF
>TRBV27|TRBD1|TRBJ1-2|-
TGTGCCAGCAGCATAACCGGGACAGGGGGTTATGGCTACACCTTC
CASSITGTGGYGYTF
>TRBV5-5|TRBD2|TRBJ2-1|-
TGTGCCAGCAGCCAGACTAGCGGGGGGGCCGGTGAGCAGTTCTTC
CASSQTSGGAGEQFF
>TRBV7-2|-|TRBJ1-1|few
TGTGCCAGCCTGCCTCGAGGGGGACCTTACACTGAAGCTTTCTTT
CASLPRGGPYTEAFF
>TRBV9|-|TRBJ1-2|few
TGTGCCAGCAGCCCCGGGGGGGGGTCTTCTTGGGGCTACACCTTC
CASSPGGGSSWGYTF
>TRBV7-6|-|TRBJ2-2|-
TGTGCCAGCAGCTTAGCGTGGCGGGGCGCAAACACCGGGGAGCTGTTTTTT
CASSLAWRGANTGELFF
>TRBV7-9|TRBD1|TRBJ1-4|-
TGTGCCAGCAGCCGTACCGGGACAGGGGACGAAAAACTGTTTTTT
CASSRTGTGDEKLFF
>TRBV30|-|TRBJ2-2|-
TGTGCCTGGAGTGCCCCCCGCAGGGCGAACACCGGGGAGCTGTTTTTT
CAWSAPRRANTGELFF
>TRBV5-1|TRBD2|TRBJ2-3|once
TGCGCCAGCAGCTTGTGGGTAGCGGGGGGCCAAACCGATACTAGCACAGATACGCAGTATTTT
CASSLWVAGGQTDTSTDTQYF
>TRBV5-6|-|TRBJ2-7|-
TGTGCCAGCAGCTTCAGGGCATTTAGCTCCTACGAGCAGTACTTC
CASSFRAFSSYEQYF
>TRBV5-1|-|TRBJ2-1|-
TGCGCCAGCAGCTCCGCGGGTGACTCCTACAATGAGCAGTTCTTC
CASSSAGDSYNEQFF
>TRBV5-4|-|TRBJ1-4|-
TGTGCCAGCAGCGGAGCAACTAATGAAAAACTGTTTTTT
CASSGATNEKLFF
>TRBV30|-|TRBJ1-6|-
TGTGCCTGGAGTGTAATCGGGCGGGATTCACCCCTCCACTTT
CAWSVIGRDSPLHF
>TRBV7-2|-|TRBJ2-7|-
TGTGCCAGCACCATCCAGGGATTTCGCGAGCAGTACTTC
CASTIQGFREQYF
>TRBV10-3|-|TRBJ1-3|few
TGTGCCATCAGCGAGAGGAGCTCTGGAAACACCATATATTTT
CAISERSSGNTIYF
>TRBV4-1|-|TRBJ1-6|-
TGCGCCAGCAGCCCCGGTGGAGGGAGGGGGTCCTATAATTCACCCCTCCACTTT
CASSPGGGRGSYNSPLHF
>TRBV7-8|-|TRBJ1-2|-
TGTGCCAGCAGTCCCACGGGATCCAACTATGGCTACACCTTC
CASSPTGSNYGYTF
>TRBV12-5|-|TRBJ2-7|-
TGTGCTAGTGGTTTGGTCCTCTCTTCGGAGGGGACCTACGAGCAGTACTTC
CASGLVLSSEGTYEQYF
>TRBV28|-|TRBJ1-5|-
TGTGCCAGCAGTTTAGCCCAGGGAAGGCAGCCCCAGCATTTT
CASSLAQGRQPQHF
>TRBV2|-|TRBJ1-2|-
TGTGCCAGCAGTGGGGGACTCTCTCAGGATGGCTACACCTTC
CASSGGLSQDGYTF
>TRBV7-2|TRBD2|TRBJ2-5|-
TGTGCCAGCAGCCCCAGGACTAGCGGGGGGCTCGAGACCCAGTACTTC
CASSPRTSGGLETQYF
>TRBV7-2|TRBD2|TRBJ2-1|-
TGTGCCAGCAGCTTACCACTAGCGCCGTTCAATGAGCAGTTCTTC
CASSLPLAPFNEQFF
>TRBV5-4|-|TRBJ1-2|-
TGTGCCAGCAGCCCTGGGGATACAGGCCTCTATGGCTACACCTTC
CASSPGDTGLYGYTF
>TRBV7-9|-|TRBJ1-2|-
TGTGCCAGCAGCTTCGGGTATGGTGGCTATGGCTACACCTTC
CASSFGYGGYGYTF
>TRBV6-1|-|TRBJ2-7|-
TGTGCCAGCAACCCCCGGGCAGCCCAGGGAGAGCAGTACTTC
CASNPRAAQGEQYF
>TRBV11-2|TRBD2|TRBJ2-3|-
TGTGCCAGTACGCGGGGGGTCGGCACAGATACGCAGTATTTT
CASTRGVGTDTQYF
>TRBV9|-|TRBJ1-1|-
TGTGCCAGCAGCGTTAAGGAGGGGAGCACTGAAGCTTTCTTT
CASSVKEGSTEAFF
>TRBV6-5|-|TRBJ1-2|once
TGTGCCAGCGGACTTCACTATGGCTACACCTTC
CASGLHYGYTF
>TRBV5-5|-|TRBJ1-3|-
TGTGCCAGCAGTTCAGGGTTTGCTGGAAACACCATATATTTT
CASSSGFAGNTIYF
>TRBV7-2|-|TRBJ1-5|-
TGTGCCAGCAGCTTAGGATCAGCGGGACTCCAGCCCCAGCATTTT
CASSLGSAGLQPQHF
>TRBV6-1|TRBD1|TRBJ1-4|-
TGTGCCAGCAGCGAAATGGACAGGGTATACGGGCGAACTAATGAAAAACTGTTTTTT
CASSEMDRVYGRTNEKLFF
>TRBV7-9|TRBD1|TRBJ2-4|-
TGTGCCAGCAGCCGCCGGACAGGGGAAAAAGACATTCAGTACTTC
CASSRRTGEKDIQYF
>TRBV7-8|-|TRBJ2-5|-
TGTGCCAGCAGCCTTTCCGGGACTCAAGAGACCCAGTACTTC
CASSLSGTQETQYF
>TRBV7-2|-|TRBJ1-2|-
TGTGCCAGCAGCTTAGTAAGGCAGGAAGGCTACACCTTC
CASSLVRQEGYTF
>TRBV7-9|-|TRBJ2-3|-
TGTGCCAGCAGCTCCACCGGGAGAGATACGCAGTATTTT
CASSSTGRDTQYF
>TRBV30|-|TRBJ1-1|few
TGTGCCTGGAGTGTACGGAGTGAAGCTTTCTTT
CAWSVRSEAFF
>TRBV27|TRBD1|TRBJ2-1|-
TGTGCCAGCAGTTTATCGACTGGGACAGGGGGCAATGAGCAGTTCTTC
CASSLSTGTGGNEQFF
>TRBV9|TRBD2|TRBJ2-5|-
TGTGCCAGCAGCGTAGATCTCGGGGGGGCCGTACTAGAGACCCAGTACTTC
CASSVDLGGAVLETQYF
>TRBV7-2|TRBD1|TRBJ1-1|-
TGTGCCAGCAGCATACGGACAGGGGGTGGCACTGAAGCTTTCTTT
CASSIRTGGGTEAFF
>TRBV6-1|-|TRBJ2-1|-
TGTGCCAGCAGTGAAGTCGGGGATGAGCAGTTCTTC
CASSEVGDEQFF
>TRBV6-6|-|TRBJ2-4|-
TGTGCCAGCAGCCAAACAGGGCTAGCCAAAAACATTCAGTACTTC
CASSQTGLAKNIQYF
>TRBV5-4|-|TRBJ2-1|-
TGTGCCGGCAGCTTGGGGATCCCGGGTTACAATGAGCAGTTCTTC
CAGSLGIPGYNEQFF
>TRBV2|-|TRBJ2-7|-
TGTGCCAGCAGTGTTTTTGTTGGGGGGTACGAGCAGTACTTC
CASSVFVGGYEQYF
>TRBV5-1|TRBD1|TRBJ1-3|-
TGCGCCAGCAGCTGGGGACAGGGGGCCTCTGGAAACACCATATATTTT
CASSWGQGASGNTIYF
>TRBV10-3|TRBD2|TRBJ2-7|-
TGTGCCATCAGTGGACGGACTAGCGGAAAGCAGTACTTC
CAISGRTSGKQYF
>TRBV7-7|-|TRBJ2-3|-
TGTGCCAGCACACCCGTACGAGGATCAGATACGCAGTATTTT
CASTPVRGSDTQYF
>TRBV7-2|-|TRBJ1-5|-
TGTGCCAGCAGCACCGGGACGGGGGACGGCAATCAGCCCCAGCATTTT
CASSTGTGDGNQPQHF
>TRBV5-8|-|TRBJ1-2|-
TGTGCCAGCAGCCTACAGGGTGCTGGCCCCTATGGCTACACCTTC
CASSLQGAGPYGYTF
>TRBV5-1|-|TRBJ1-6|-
TGCGCCAGCAGCTTAGGACAGTCTTATTCACCCCTCCACTTT
CASSLGQSYSPLHF
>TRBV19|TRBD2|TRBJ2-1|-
TGTGCCAGTAGTAGACTAGCGGGGAACAATGAGCAGTTCTTC
CASSRLAGNNEQFF
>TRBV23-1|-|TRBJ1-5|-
TGCGCCAGCAGTCAATCGAGGGGGGGCCAATGGCCCCAGCATTTT
CASSQSRGGQWPQHF